The text below deals with one TCR beta chain. The CDR3 is 12 residues long. V was cut by 6 bases and J by 4 bases, with 9 bases left in between. Reverse transcription used roughly 0.5 to 1 ug RNA and random hexamers. A multiplex approach, immunoSEQ multiplex PCR, amplified TCR beta CDR3 across 54 Vbeta and 13 Jbeta. MiXCR was run by TCRdb on the immunoSEQ multiplex PCR reads, yielding one entry per CDR3 protein. The sample holds around 230,000 distinct CDR3 sequences, 95% seen once. The multiple sclerosis controls were treatment-naive patients affected by stable or active relapsing-remitting disease. Isolation of CD8+ and CD4+ T cells was performed negatively, whereas enrichment of TEMRA cells was done by FACS. The data derive from a study of CD8 T cells in Susac syndrome.

The J gene is TRBJ1-1, the V gene TRBV12-3 or TRBV12-4; no firm D call. This TCR was recovered from a human donor with multiple sclerosis. Sequenced: CD4+ T cells from PBMCs. The CDR3 loop reads CASSFGPTEAFF. The CDR3 nucleotides read TGTGCCAGCAGCTTTGGTCCCACTGAAGCTTTCTTT.